These T cell receptor beta chains were read from a single sample in a study of blood T cell repertoires in COVID-19. Sequencing used immunoSEQ multiplex PCR; TCRdb keeps in-frame clones, though not all of them. The sample consists of about 43,000 clones, roughly four fifths of them appearing once. Specimen: peripheral blood. These receptor sequences come from a woman between 55 and 75 years old with acute or convalescent COVID-19. Each CDR3 is given without its conserved first and last residue.

V gene	J gene	CDR3 protein
TRBV5-1	TRBJ1-5	ASRQDSFSNQPQH
TRBV15	TRBJ2-3	ATSRVGGTDTQY
TRBV10-1	TRBJ1-2	ASSGDREDYGYT
TRBV4-3	TRBJ2-3	ASSPWTGVDTQY
TRBV2	TRBJ1-4	ASTERRDTNEKLF
TRBV19	TRBJ2-1	ASSISLAGNNEQF
TRBV4-1	TRBJ2-1	ASSHLSFEQF
TRBV5-6	TRBJ1-3	ASSSLNSGNTIY
TRBV18	TRBJ1-1	ASSQPGEEAF
TRBV27	TRBJ1-2	ASTRVGGPGGYT
TRBV2	TRBJ1-2	ASSGTTERYT
TRBV6-5	TRBJ1-5	ASSSLGQHPNQPQH
TRBV27	TRBJ1-5	ASSQTGDQPQH
TRBV27	TRBJ2-7	ASRAGGISYEQY
TRBV29-1	TRBJ2-3	SAMLANSTDTQY
TRBV7-2	TRBJ2-1	ASSLDRVGNEQF
TRBV4-2	TRBJ1-5	ASSQTGTAISNQPQH
TRBV11-2	TRBJ2-2	ASSSTGAADGELF
TRBV29-1	TRBJ2-2	SVGWTGGTGELF
TRBV2	TRBJ2-4	ASVGGIKNIQY
TRBV6-5	TRBJ1-5	ASSLNRGSNQPQH
TRBV27	TRBJ1-3	ASTKTGSSSGNTIY
TRBV7-9	TRBJ1-6	ASSYAPGQGWNSPLH
TRBV2	TRBJ1-1	ASSPRGGAF
TRBV20-1	TRBJ2-5	SARDFETQY
TRBV24-1	TRBJ1-5	ATSKRRGAGNQPQH
TRBV3-1/TRBV3-2	TRBJ2-5	ASRQGPGSETQY
TRBV24-1	TRBJ2-5	ATSDLVTGHLETQY
TRBV10-3	TRBJ1-1	AISVEENTEAF
TRBV29-1	TRBJ2-3	SFRQGPDTQY
TRBV27	TRBJ1-5	ASTRDFPSNQPQH
TRBV5-1	TRBJ2-6	ASSLGQLGANVLT
TRBV27	TRBJ1-1	ASSLSGTEAF
TRBV19	TRBJ2-1	ASTITGTGGREQF
TRBV7-8	TRBJ2-2	ASSLREFTGELF
TRBV27	TRBJ1-5	ASRPEGAGQPQH
TRBV2	TRBJ1-2	ASTQGGYT
TRBV6-5	TRBJ2-7	ASSQTGREQY
TRBV4-3	TRBJ1-5	ASSQVPGGSQPQH